The rows below give T cell receptor beta chains drawn from one sample of a study of memory CD4+ T cells and cytomegalovirus serostatus. Sequencing was performed with immunoSEQ multiplex PCR; in TCRdb, only in-frame clones are kept and a portion is missing. The table records around 40,000 clones, 60% to 85% of them present only once. The sequenced material came from memory CD4+ T cells from blood. These receptors were collected from an adult in good health and CMV-seronegative. Both conserved end residues are part of each CDR3. A D gene is named only where the DNA matches it firmly. Not all rows give a size; the values are once, few, many and, for expanded clones, a class.

D	J	size	V	DNA	CDR3
-	TRBJ2-3	few	TRBV11-3	TGTGCCAGCAGCTTAAGGGGGGGCGACACAGATACGCAGTATTTT	CASSLRGGDTDTQYF
-	TRBJ2-3	-	TRBV7-9	TGTGCCAGCAGCTATTCGGCCGGAAATGAGGGAGATACGCAGTATTTT	CASSYSAGNEGDTQYF
TRBD1	TRBJ1-3	-	TRBV5-1	TGCGCCAGCAGCTTGGCCGGAGGGGGCAGAAACACCATATATTTT	CASSLAGGGRNTIYF
-	TRBJ1-6	-	TRBV11-2	TGTGCCAGCAGCTTACAGGATTTCAATTCACCCCTCCACTTT	CASSLQDFNSPLHF
-	TRBJ2-1	few	TRBV6-1	TGTGCCAGCAGTGAAATAGGGTGGGGCAGGGAGGTCTTC	CASSEIGWGREVF
-	TRBJ2-1	-	TRBV5-1	TGCGCCAGCAGCTGGGACGGAAGCCCCTACAATGAGCAGTTCTTC	CASSWDGSPYNEQFF
-	TRBJ2-7	few	TRBV6-5	TGTGCCAGCAGTTACCAAAGGCAGGGGGGCTACGAGCAGTACTTC	CASSYQRQGGYEQYF
TRBD2	TRBJ2-1	-	TRBV6-5	TGTGCCAGCAGTTACTCGCTGACTAGCGGGGGTTATGAGCAGTTCTTC	CASSYSLTSGGYEQFF
-	TRBJ2-7	-	TRBV29-1	TGCAGCGTTGAAGATCGGAACTACGAGCAGTACTTC	CSVEDRNYEQYF
-	TRBJ2-1	-	TRBV6-5	TGTGCCGGGCGTATTGAGCAGTTCTTC	CAGRIEQFF
TRBD1	TRBJ1-2	-	TRBV10-3	TGTGCCATCAGTGGAACTTCTGGGGACAGAGTGCTCTATGGCTACACCTTC	CAISGTSGDRVLYGYTF
-	TRBJ1-2	-	TRBV5-6	TGTGCCAGCAGCTTGGGGGGTTGGACGAACTATGGCTACACCTTC	CASSLGGWTNYGYTF
TRBD1	TRBJ2-2	-	TRBV5-4	TGTGCCAGCAGCGCGGGACAGGTGGAAACCGGGGAGCTGTTTTTT	CASSAGQVETGELFF
TRBD1	TRBJ2-7	once	TRBV27	TGTGCCAGTCTATCAAGGACAGGGGCGGTCTCCTACGAGCAGTACTTC	CASLSRTGAVSYEQYF
-	TRBJ1-1	-	TRBV6-5	TGTGCCACAGCAACAACGGAAGACAGCGAGACTTTCTTT	CATATTEDSETFF
-	TRBJ2-7	-	TRBV5-1	TGCGCCAGCAGTACCGGGATCTACGAGCAGTACTTC	CASSTGIYEQYF
TRBD1	TRBJ1-2	-	TRBV19	TGTGCCAGTAGTCCCGGGACAGGGATCGTCTTACTCTATGGCTACACCTTC	CASSPGTGIVLLYGYTF
TRBD2	TRBJ2-7	once	TRBV5-6	TGTGCCAGCAGCCCGGGGGGAGGACGGTCCTACGAGCAGTACTTC	CASSPGGGRSYEQYF
-	TRBJ1-6	-	TRBV2	TGTGCCAGCGACCGGGGGCATAGGGATTCACCCCTCCACTTT	CASDRGHRDSPLHF
TRBD1	TRBJ1-6	-	TRBV6-4	TGTGCCAGCAGTGAGTCGACAGGGGACAATTCACCCCTCCACTTT	CASSESTGDNSPLHF
-	TRBJ2-3	-	TRBV19	TGTGCCAGTAGTCCGGCAAACCTAATCGCAGATACGCAGTATTTT	CASSPANLIADTQYF
-	TRBJ1-4	-	TRBV5-1	TGCGCCAGCAGCCGGACCAGGGACCTGGGAAAACTGTTTTTT	CASSRTRDLGKLFF
-	TRBJ2-5	-	TRBV5-1	TGCGCCAGCAGCTTGGCAGTAGGGGTCCAAGAGACCCAGTACTTC	CASSLAVGVQETQYF
-	TRBJ2-2	-	TRBV11-2	TGTGCCAGCAGCCAGCTCAGAGGGGAAGCGAACACCGGGGAGCTGTTTTTT	CASSQLRGEANTGELFF
-	TRBJ2-3	-	TRBV5-4	TGTGCCAGCAGCTTGTCGGGCAGCAACCTCCCCTCAGATACGCAGTATTTT	CASSLSGSNLPSDTQYF
TRBD1	TRBJ2-1	-	TRBV5-1	TGCGCCAGCAGCCTAGGACAGGGGAGGGATGAGCAGTTCTTC	CASSLGQGRDEQFF
-	TRBJ2-3	-	TRBV9	TGTGCCAGCAGCGTCCGGTACAGGGTAGAGGGCACAGATACGCAGTATTTT	CASSVRYRVEGTDTQYF
TRBD1	TRBJ1-2	-	TRBV27	TGTGCCAGCAGTTTAGACAGGGGGCATGGTGGCTACACCTTC	CASSLDRGHGGYTF
-	TRBJ1-2	few	TRBV6-1	TGTGCCAGCAGTGAGACAGACTATGGCTACACCTTC	CASSETDYGYTF
-	TRBJ2-7	-	TRBV2	TGTGCCAGCAGTGGGAGTGGGGCCGAGCAGTACTTC	CASSGSGAEQYF
-	TRBJ1-5	few	TRBV27	TGTGCCAGCAGTTTATCGCCCGGGGTTAATCAGCCCCAGCATTTT	CASSLSPGVNQPQHF
TRBD1	TRBJ1-2	-	TRBV6-4	TGTGCCAGCAGTGACTCGGACAGGAGCTATGGCTACACCTTC	CASSDSDRSYGYTF
-	TRBJ1-6	-	TRBV5-4	TGTGCCAGCAGTCCCGGGACACATTATAATTCACCCCTCCACTTT	CASSPGTHYNSPLHF
-	TRBJ1-3	-	TRBV11-2	TGTGCCAGCAGTAAACGGGGGGACTCTGGAAACACCATATATTTT	CASSKRGDSGNTIYF
-	TRBJ2-3	-	TRBV7-2	TGTGCCAGCAGCCCGATGTCTAGCACAGATACGCAGTATTTT	CASSPMSSTDTQYF
TRBD1	TRBJ2-3	-	TRBV5-6	TGTGCCAGCAGCGGCACACGGACAGGTTTCACAGATACGCAGTATTTT	CASSGTRTGFTDTQYF
-	TRBJ1-5	-	TRBV18	TGTGCCAGCTCAAAGGGAGGGACTCAGCCCCAGCATTTT	CASSKGGTQPQHF
TRBD2	TRBJ2-5	-	TRBV5-8	TGTGCCAGCAGCTTGGTTTTAGCGGGACCTGAGACCCAGTACTTC	CASSLVLAGPETQYF
-	TRBJ1-4	once	TRBV11-2	TGTGCCAGCAGCTTCACCGCTGGGGAGGCTAATGAAAAACTGTTTTTT	CASSFTAGEANEKLFF
-	TRBJ2-1	-	TRBV9	TGTGCCAGCAGCCAAGAGGTTTTAGCCTACAATGAGCAGTTCTTC	CASSQEVLAYNEQFF
-	TRBJ2-1	once	TRBV29-1	TGCAGCGTTGGGTACGGGGCTTACAATGAGCAGTTCTTC	CSVGYGAYNEQFF